The 15 T cell receptor beta chains reported below all come from one sample, sequenced in a study of blood T cell repertoires in COVID-19. Sequenced by immunoSEQ multiplex PCR; TCRdb stores in-frame clones only, minus some. The sample records 150,000 to 200,000 clones, roughly 80% being singletons. Sequencing was carried out using peripheral blood. These receptors were collected from a woman aged 40 to 50 with COVID-19, enrolled during active disease.

The rearrangement uses TRBV3-1 (or the pseudogene TRBV3-2) and TRBJ1-1; D is undetermined. V lost 0 bases to trimming and J lost 8 bases, with 13 bases between them. The length of the CDR3 is 14 residues. Germline values: CDR1 LGHDT, CDR2 YNNKEL (reference sequence). The CDR3 DNA reads TGTGCCAGCAGCCAAGATGAGGGTCCGGCGGAAGCTTTCTTT. Its protein product is CASSQDEGPAEAFF.

The CDR3 protein is CASSLMLGGAETQYF. As DNA, the CDR3 is TGTGCCAGCAGTTTAATGCTGGGCGGGGCAGAGACCCAGTACTTC. The gene calls are TRBV27 and TRBJ2-5; D possibly corresponds to TRBD2 (6 bases). Trimming removed 2 bases from V and 4 bases from J, with 14 bases in between. CDR3 length equals 15 residues. Germline V gene data show CDR1 as MNHEY and CDR2 as SMNVEV (reference sequence).

This chain connects TRBV3-1 (or the pseudogene TRBV3-2) to TRBJ2-2; a possible D gene is TRBD2 (6 bases). Trimming took 1 base from V and 6 from J, leaving 12 bases between them. Germline CDR1 and CDR2: LGHDT and YNNKEL (reference sequence). The CDR3 extends over 15 amino acids. The CDR3 sequence: CASSQGWRGSGELFF. The CDR3 nucleotides read TGTGCCAGCAGCCAAGGATGGCGGGGATCCGGGGAGCTGTTTTTT.

The chain is built from TRBV30 and TRBJ2-1, with D maybe TRBD1 (6 bases). V shed 4 bases and J shed 7 bases, with 11 bases lying between them. CDR3 length: 12 residues. Germline lookup yields CDR1 GTSNPN and CDR2 SVGIG (reference sequence). The CDR3 sequence is CAWMDRANEQFF. CDR3 in DNA: TGTGCCTGGATGGACAGAGCTAATGAGCAGTTCTTC.

CDR3 in amino acids: CACHRGSSSYEQYF. CDR3 in DNA: TGTGCCTGTCACAGGGGGTCGAGCTCCTACGAGCAGTACTTC. The gene calls are TRBV30 and TRBJ2-7; the match to TRBD1 covers 8 bases. Trimming at V came to 6 bases and at J to 0 bases, leaving 7 bases not matched to a gene. Per the germline V gene, CDR1 is GTSNPN and CDR2 is SVGIG (reference sequence). The CDR3 runs to 14 residues. Based on the CDR3 plus reference TRBV30 and TRBJ2-7, the full variable domain is SQTIHQWPATLVQPVGSPLSLECTVEGTSNPNLYWYRQAAGRGLQLLFYSVGIGQISSEVPQNLSASRPQDRQFILSSKKLLLSDSGFYLCACHRGSSSYEQYFGPGTRLTVT.

The CDR3 nucleotides are TGCGCCAGCAGCTCAGGACAGGCATTTAACTATGGCTACACCTTC. It is translated as CASSSGQAFNYGYTF. The rearrangement uses TRBV5-1 and TRBJ1-2; 7 bases are a match to TRBD1. V trimming: 3 bases; J trimming: 1 base; junction bases outside the gene matches: 6. Germline V gene data show CDR1 as SGHRS and CDR2 as YFSETQ. The length of the CDR3 is 15 residues.

This rearrangement joins TRBV6-1 to TRBJ1-3; 7 positions agree with TRBD1. V shed 4 bases, J shed 4 bases, and the junction held 10 bases outside the gene matches. This CDR3 contains 16 residues. Germline assignment: CDR1 MNHNS and CDR2 SASEGT. The CDR3, as DNA: TGTGCCAGCAGTGTTTCACTGACAGGGTCAGGAAACACCATATATTTT. Amino acids: CASSVSLTGSGNTIYF.

This clone was found a few times. The genes are TRBV10-3 and TRBJ1-2, with D perhaps TRBD1 (5 bases). The CDR3 sequence is 16 residues long. The V gene lost 10 bases and the J gene lost 1 base, with 22 bases spanning the gap. Germline V gives CDR1 ENHRY, CDR2 SYGVKD. The CDR3 DNA reads TGTGCCACCTCACGGCAGGGTGGTCTTAATAACTATGGCTACACCTTC. Protein sequence: CATSRQGGLNNYGYTF.

The V and J genes are TRBV2 and TRBJ2-4, with a tentative D call TRBD2 (6 bases). The germline CDR1 and CDR2 sequences are SNHLY and FYNNEI. Trimming took 6 bases from V and 1 from J, leaving 7 bases between them. The CDR3 is made up of 13 amino acids. The CDR3 region is CASRSGAKNIQYF. The CDR3 DNA follows: TGTGCCAGCAGGAGCGGGGCCAAAAACATTCAGTACTTC.

V is TRBV29-1 and J is TRBJ1-2, with D maybe TRBD1 (5 bases). V was trimmed by 0 bases and J by 7 bases, leaving 9 bases between them. This CDR3 is built from 12 residues. CDR1 is SQVTM, CDR2 ANQGSEA, per germline. CDR3 sequence (DNA): TGCAGCGTTGAAGAGACAGCTCCTGGCTACACCTTC. Translated: CSVEETAPGYTF.

V is TRBV12-3 or TRBV12-4 and J is TRBJ2-2; no definite D call. The CDR3 sequence is 12 residues long. The V end was cut by 4 bases, the J end by 6 bases, with 6 bases between. This CDR3 reads CASSYMSGELFF. CDR3 nucleotides: TGTGCCAGCAGTTATATGTCCGGGGAGCTGTTTTTT.

CDR3 nucleotide sequence: TGCGCCAGCAGCTTGATGGTAGCGGGAGAGGAGAATGAGCAGTTCTTC. The encoded protein is CASSLMVAGEENEQFF. This chain uses TRBV5-1 with TRBJ2-1, with TRBD2 matching over 9 bases. Trimming cost V 1 base and J 7 bases; bases outside gene matches: 9. Germline V lookup: CDR1 SGHRS, CDR2 YFSETQ. The CDR3 runs 16 residues.

The chain couples TRBV2 to TRBJ1-5; 11 bases are shared with TRBD1. After removal of 6 bases from V and 1 base from J, the junction contained 2 bases not matched to a gene. Germline CDR1 and CDR2: SNHLY and FYNNEI. This CDR3 region has 15 residues. DNA for the CDR3: TGTGCCAGCAGCCGGGACAGGGGGAGCAATCAGCCCCAGCATTTT. This translates into CASSRDRGSNQPQHF.

The CDR3, as DNA: TGTGCCAGCAGTGACCGGGACAGGCCTCTCCCCAATGAAAAACTGTTTTTT. It specifies CASSDRDRPLPNEKLFF. The rearrangement joins TRBV6-1 to TRBJ1-4, with 8 bases fitting TRBD1. With V trimmed by 3 bases and J by 5 bases, 11 bases remained unmatched. Germline lookup yields CDR1 MNHNS and CDR2 SASEGT. The CDR3 has 17 amino acids.

As regards this clone: This sample also contains other DNA sequences that code for the same CDR3. In DNA form, the CDR3 reads TGTGCCAGCAGCTTCGTCTCTGGAAACACCATATATTTT. Its protein product is CASSFVSGNTIYF. V gene TRBV12-3 or TRBV12-4 combines with J gene TRBJ1-3; unclear D gene. The CDR3 runs 13 residues. The V and J ends lost 6 bases and 0 bases respectively, with 6 bases between them.